Included here is one T cell receptor beta chain sequence, with context. The antigen remains undetermined. These data originate in a study of T cell responses to AZD1222 COVID-19 vaccine. Trimming took 7 bases from V and 2 from J, leaving 15 bases between them. Germline CDR1 MNHEY, CDR2 SVGAGI. The CDR3 loop spans 14 amino acids. Study-wide results and caveats: Just a handful of AZD1222 recipients were seropositive at baseline.

Profiled with immunoSEQ multiplex PCR; TCRdb holds only in-frame clones, not every one. The sample contains 130,000 or so clones, 94% of which appear only once. This material consisted of peripheral blood, taken on day 0 of AZD1222 vaccination. The chain employs TRBV6-5 and TRBJ2-7, with D perhaps TRBD1 (8 bases). This sequence was found in an adult in good health. For the CDR3, the DNA is TGTGCCAGCACCTCGGGGGGACAGGCCTACGAGCAGTACTTC. It is translated as CASTSGGQAYEQYF.